This T cell receptor beta chain was recovered during a study of beta chain features in type 1 diabetes. Study findings and constraints: In cDNA sequencing, cells with high TCR expression could be over-represented.

Expressed TCRB transcripts were sequenced after all isolated RNA was converted to cDNA. Profiling relied on immunoSEQ multiplex PCR, and the TCRdb table lists in-frame clones only, not all of them. This table holds 200,000 to 250,000 clones, approximately 10% found once. Researchers reported sorting CD4+ naive, central memory, regulatory and stem cell-like memory cells via CD45RO/CCR7/CD25/CD127/CD95/CD27. V lost 3 bases to trimming and J lost 6 bases; unmatched junction nucleotides: 16. The CDR3 sequence is 16 residues long. Germline V CDR1 and CDR2: GTSNPN, SVGIG (reference sequence). As regards this clone: Its specificity is not known.

The TCR comes from a man aged 18 to 35 in good health. Specimen: central memory CD4+ T cells from blood. This sequence joins TRBV30 and TRBJ2-7; 8 positions match TRBD1. In DNA form, the CDR3 reads TGTGCCTGGAGCAGGGAAACAACAGGGGGAGACCTCGAGCAGTACTTC. Its protein is CAWSRETTGGDLEQYF.